The subject of this entry is one T cell receptor beta chain. Deletions cut 5 bases from V and 1 base from J, with 11 bases between. The CDR3 is 13 amino acids. Germline CDR1 and CDR2: DFQATT and SNEGSKA (reference sequence). The data were obtained in a study of T-cell reconstitution after alpha-beta-depleted transplantation in children. Molecular barcoding with unique molecular identifiers was used for the TCRbeta library. TCRdb reprocessed the PCR reads via MiXCR and lists one record per CDR3 protein. The table shows some 600,000 distinct CDR3 sequences, with roughly 15% occurring only once. The rearrangement uses TRBV20-1 and TRBJ2-5; possible D gene TRBD2, 5 bases. The origin of this receptor is a human donor who donated a stem cell graft to a child with acute myeloid leukemia. The material sequenced was PBMCs from the stem cell graft donor, taken from the stem cell graft. CDR3 sequence reads: CSAEGSGQETQYF. CDR3 DNA: TGCAGTGCTGAAGGGAGCGGCCAAGAGACCCAGTACTTC.